The text below deals with one T cell receptor (beta chain). The junction departs from germline at one end; a sequencing error may be responsible. The Seattle patients joined while their infection was active and were tracked longitudinally afterward. This entry belongs to a study of blood T cell repertoires in COVID-19. Study-level information: Some COVID-19 samples were acute and others convalescent; all came from the United States, Italy and Spain. The cDNA or gDNA used as material had been derived from T cells, B-cell-depleted T cells, or PBMCs.

The CDR3 covers 14 residues. CDR1 and CDR2 (germline): MNHEY, SVGAGI. Per the original methods: Amplification of reference gene primers provided the estimated nucleated cell counts. The data were produced by immunoSEQ multiplex PCR, yet TCRdb's version contains in-frame clones alone and is incomplete. The V and J calls and clone size come from that table; D and trimming were worked out from the DNA. The sample contains roughly 170,000 clones, approximately 79% of which appear only once. This TCR was sampled from a woman aged 55-70 years with COVID-19, enrolled during active disease. Source material: peripheral blood. This rearrangement joins TRBV6-5 to TRBJ2-2; 8 bases agree with TRBD1. The CDR3 sequence is CASNYRGKSGELFF. CDR3 DNA sequence: TGTGCCAGCAATTACAGGGGGAAGTCCGGGGAGCTGTTTTTT.